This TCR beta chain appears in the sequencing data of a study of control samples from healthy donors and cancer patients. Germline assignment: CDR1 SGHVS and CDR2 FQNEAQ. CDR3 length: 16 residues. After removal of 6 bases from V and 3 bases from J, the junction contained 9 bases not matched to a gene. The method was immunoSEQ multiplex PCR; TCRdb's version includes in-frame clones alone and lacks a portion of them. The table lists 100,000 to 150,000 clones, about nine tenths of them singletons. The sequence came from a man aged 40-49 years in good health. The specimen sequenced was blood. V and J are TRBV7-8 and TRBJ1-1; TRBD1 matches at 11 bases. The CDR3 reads CASSYRDRGYYTEAFF. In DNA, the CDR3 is TGTGCCAGCAGTTACCGGGACAGGGGGTACTACACTGAAGCTTTCTTT.